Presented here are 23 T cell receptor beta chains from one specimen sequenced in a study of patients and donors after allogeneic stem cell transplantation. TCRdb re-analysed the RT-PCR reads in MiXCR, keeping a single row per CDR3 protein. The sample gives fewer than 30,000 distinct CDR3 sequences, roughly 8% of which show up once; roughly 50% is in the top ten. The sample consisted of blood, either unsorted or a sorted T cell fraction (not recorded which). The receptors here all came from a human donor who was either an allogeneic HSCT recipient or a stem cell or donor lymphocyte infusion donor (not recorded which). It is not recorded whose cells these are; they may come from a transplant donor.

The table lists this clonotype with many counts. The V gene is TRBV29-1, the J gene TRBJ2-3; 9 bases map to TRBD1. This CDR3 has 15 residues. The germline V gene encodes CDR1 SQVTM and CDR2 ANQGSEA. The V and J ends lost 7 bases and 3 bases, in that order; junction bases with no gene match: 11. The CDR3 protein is CSATLGQGRTDTQYF. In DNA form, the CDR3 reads TGCAGCGCTACCTTAGGACAGGGGCGGACAGATACGCAGTATTTT.

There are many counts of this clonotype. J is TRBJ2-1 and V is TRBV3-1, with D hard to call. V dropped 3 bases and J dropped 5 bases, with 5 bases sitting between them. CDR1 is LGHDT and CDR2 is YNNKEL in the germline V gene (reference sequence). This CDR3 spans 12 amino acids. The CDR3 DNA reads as TGTGCCAGCAGCCATCGGGACAATGAGCAGTTCTTC. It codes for CASSHRDNEQFF.

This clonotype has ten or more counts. CDR3 nucleotides: TGTGCCAGCATCCCGGGTCCAGGGTATGGCTACACCTTC. This sequence encodes CASIPGPGYGYTF. The chain joins TRBV28 to TRBJ1-2; D might be TRBD1 (5 bases). Germline assignment: CDR1 MDHEN and CDR2 SYDVKM. The V gene lost 7 bases and the J gene lost 5 bases, with 14 bases spanning the gap. The length of the CDR3 is 13 residues.

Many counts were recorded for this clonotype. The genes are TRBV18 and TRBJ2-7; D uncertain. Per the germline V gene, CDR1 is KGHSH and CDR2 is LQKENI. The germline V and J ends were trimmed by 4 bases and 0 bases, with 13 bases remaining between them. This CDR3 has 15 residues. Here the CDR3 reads CASSLGQQTSYEQYF. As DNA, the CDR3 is TGTGCCAGCTCACTGGGTCAGCAAACCTCCTACGAGCAGTACTTC.

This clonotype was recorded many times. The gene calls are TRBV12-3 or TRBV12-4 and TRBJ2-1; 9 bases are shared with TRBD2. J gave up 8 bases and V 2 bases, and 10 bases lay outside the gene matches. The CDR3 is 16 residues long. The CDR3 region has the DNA TGTGCCAGCAGTTTATTAGGAGCGGGAGGTACCGATGAGCAGTTCTTC. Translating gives CASSLLGAGGTDEQFF.

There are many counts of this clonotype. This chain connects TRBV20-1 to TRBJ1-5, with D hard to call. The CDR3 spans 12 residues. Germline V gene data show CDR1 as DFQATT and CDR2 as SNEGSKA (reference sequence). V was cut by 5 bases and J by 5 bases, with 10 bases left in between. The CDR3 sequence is CSAGPVDQPQHF. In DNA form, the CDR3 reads TGCAGTGCTGGTCCCGTTGATCAGCCCCAGCATTTT.

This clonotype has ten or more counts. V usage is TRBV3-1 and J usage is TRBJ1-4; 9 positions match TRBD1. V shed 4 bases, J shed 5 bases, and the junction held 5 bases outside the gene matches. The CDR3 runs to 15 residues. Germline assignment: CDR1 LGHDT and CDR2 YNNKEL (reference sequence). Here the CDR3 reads CASSPKGTGNEKLFF. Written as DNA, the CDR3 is TGTGCCAGCAGCCCTAAAGGGACAGGGAATGAAAAACTGTTTTTT.

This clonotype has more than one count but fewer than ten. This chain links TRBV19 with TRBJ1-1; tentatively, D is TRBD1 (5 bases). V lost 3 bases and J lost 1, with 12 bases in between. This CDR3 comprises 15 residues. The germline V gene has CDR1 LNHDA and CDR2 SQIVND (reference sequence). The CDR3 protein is CASSIAGRGNTEAFF. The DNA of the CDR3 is TGTGCCAGTAGTATTGCGGGGCGAGGGAACACTGAAGCTTTCTTT.

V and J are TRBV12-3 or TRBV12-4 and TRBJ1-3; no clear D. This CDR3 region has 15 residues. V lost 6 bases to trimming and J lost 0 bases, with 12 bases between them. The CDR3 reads CASSPGLYSGNTIYF. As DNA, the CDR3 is TGTGCCAGCAGCCCTGGACTTTACTCTGGAAACACCATATATTTT.

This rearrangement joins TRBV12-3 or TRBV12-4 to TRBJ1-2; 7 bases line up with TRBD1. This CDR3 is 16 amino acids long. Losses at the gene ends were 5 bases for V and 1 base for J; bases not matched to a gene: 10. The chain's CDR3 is CASSDGTEYLNYGYTF. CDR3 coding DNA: TGTGCCAGCAGTGATGGGACAGAGTACCTTAACTATGGCTACACCTTC.

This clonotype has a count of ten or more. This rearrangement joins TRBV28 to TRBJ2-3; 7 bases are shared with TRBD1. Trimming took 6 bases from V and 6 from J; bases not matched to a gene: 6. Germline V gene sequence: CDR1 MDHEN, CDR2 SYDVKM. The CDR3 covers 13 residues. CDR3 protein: CASRKQGTDTQYF. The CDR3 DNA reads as TGTGCCAGCAGAAAACAGGGGACCGATACGCAGTATTTT.

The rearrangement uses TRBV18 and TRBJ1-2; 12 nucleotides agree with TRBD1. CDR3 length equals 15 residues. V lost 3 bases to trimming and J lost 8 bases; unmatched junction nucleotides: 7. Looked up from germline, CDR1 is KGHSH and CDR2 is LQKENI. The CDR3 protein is CASSPPGQGAHGYTF. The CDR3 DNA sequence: TGTGCCAGCTCACCCCCGGGACAGGGGGCGCACGGCTACACCTTC.

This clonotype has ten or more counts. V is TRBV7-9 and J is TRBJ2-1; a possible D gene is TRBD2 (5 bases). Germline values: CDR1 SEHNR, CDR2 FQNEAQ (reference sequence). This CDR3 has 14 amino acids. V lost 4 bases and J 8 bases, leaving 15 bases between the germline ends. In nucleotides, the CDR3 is TGTGCCAGCAGCTCCTTAGGACTGTTAGATGAGCAGTTCTTC. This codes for CASSSLGLLDEQFF.

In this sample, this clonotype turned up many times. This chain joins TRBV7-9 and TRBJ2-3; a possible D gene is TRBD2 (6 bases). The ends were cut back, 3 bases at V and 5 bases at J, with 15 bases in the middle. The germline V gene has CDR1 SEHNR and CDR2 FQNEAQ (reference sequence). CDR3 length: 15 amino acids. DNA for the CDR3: TGTGCCAGCAGCTTTCTCGGGGGAGAAGAAGATACGCAGTATTTT. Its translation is CASSFLGGEEDTQYF.

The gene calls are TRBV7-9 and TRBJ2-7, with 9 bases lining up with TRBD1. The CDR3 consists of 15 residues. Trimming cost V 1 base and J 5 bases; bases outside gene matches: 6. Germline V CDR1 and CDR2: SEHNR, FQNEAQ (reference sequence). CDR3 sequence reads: CASSLGLGQGNEQYF. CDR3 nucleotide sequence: TGTGCCAGCAGCTTAGGCCTGGGACAGGGTAACGAGCAGTACTTC. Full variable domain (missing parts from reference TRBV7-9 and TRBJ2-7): DTGVSQNPRHKITKRGQNVTFRCDPISEHNRLYWYRQTLGQGPEFLTYFQNEAQLEKSRLLSDRFSAERPKGSFSTLEIQRTEQGDSAMYLCASSLGLGQGNEQYFGPGTRLTVT.

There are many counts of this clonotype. CDR3 DNA sequence: TGTGCCAGCAGTCCCCAGCCCACTCGCAATCAGCCCCAGCATTTT. Translated, it gives CASSPQPTRNQPQHF. The genes are TRBV6-1 and TRBJ1-5; D is undetermined. The CDR3 loop spans 15 amino acids. Germline V CDR1 and CDR2: MNHNS, SASEGT. V dropped 5 bases and J dropped 2 bases, with 13 bases sitting between them.

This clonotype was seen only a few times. CDR3 in DNA: TGTGCCAGCAGCTTAGCCTCAGACAGGACAGGAAGTGAAAAACTGTTTTTT. It is translated as CASSLASDRTGSEKLFF. V usage is TRBV7-9 and J usage is TRBJ1-4; 7 nucleotides line up with TRBD1. V shed 0 bases, J shed 7 bases, and the junction held 11 bases outside the gene matches. Germline V gives CDR1 SEHNR, CDR2 FQNEAQ (reference sequence). CDR3 length: 17 residues.

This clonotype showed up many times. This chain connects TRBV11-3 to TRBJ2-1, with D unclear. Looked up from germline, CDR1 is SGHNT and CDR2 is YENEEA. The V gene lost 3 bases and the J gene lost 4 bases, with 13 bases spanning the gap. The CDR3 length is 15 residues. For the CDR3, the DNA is TGTGCCAGCAGCTTGTTGCCGTGGGGATACAATGAGCAGTTCTTC. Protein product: CASSLLPWGYNEQFF.

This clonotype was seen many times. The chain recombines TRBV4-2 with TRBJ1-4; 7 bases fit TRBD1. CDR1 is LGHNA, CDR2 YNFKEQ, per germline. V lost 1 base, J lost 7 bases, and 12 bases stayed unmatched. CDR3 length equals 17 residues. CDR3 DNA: TGTGCCAGCAGCCAAGGACAGGGTAGAGGCGGGGGTGAAAAACTGTTTTTT. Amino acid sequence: CASSQGQGRGGGEKLFF.

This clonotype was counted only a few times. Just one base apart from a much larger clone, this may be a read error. The CDR3 bases are TGTGCCAGTAGGAGGGAAGGACAGGGGTGGAACACCGGGGAGCTGTTTTTT. Translated: CASRREGQGWNTGELFF. This chain connects TRBV19 to TRBJ2-2; 9 nucleotides align to TRBD1. Per the germline V gene, CDR1 is LNHDA and CDR2 is SQIVND (reference sequence). J lost 1 base, V lost 6 bases, and 9 bases had no gene match. The CDR3 spans 17 residues.

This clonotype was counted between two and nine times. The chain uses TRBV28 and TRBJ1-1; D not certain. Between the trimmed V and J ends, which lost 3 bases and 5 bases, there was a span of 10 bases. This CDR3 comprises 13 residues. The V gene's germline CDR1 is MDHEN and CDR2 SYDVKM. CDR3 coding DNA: TGTGCCAGCAGTTTCCCCCGGGTTACTGAAGCTTTCTTT. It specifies CASSFPRVTEAFF.

The CDR3 DNA is TGCGCCAGCGGAGGGATGGCGGGACCTCTTTACGAGCAGTACTTC. Protein sequence: CASGGMAGPLYEQYF. The V call is TRBV5-1, the J call TRBJ2-7, with a tentative D call TRBD2 (6 bases). V was shortened by 7 bases and J by 4 bases, with 21 bases between the two germline ends. The CDR3 spans 15 residues. Germline V CDR1 and CDR2: SGHRS, YFSETQ.

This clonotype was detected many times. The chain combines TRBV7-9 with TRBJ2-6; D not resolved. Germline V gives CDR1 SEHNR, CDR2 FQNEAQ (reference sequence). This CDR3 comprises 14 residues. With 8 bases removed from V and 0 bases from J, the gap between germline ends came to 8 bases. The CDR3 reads CASFEASGANVLTF. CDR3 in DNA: TGTGCCAGCTTTGAGGCCTCTGGGGCCAACGTCCTGACTTTC.